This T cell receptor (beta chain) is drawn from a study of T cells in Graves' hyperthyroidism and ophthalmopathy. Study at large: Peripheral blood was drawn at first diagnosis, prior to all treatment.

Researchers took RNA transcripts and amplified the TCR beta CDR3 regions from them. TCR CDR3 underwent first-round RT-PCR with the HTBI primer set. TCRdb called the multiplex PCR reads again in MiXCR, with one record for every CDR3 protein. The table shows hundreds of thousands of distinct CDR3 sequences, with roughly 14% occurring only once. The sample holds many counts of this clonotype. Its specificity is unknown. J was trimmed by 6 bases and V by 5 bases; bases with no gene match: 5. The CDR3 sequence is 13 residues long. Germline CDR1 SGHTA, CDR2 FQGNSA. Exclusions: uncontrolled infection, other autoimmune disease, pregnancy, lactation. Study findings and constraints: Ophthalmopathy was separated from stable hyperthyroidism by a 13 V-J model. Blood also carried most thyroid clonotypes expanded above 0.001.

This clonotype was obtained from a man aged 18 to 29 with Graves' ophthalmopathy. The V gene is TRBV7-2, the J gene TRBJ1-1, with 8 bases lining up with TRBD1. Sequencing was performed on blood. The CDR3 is CASSPRGQAEAFF. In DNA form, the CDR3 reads TGTGCCAGCAGCCCCAGGGGGCAGGCTGAAGCTTTCTTT.